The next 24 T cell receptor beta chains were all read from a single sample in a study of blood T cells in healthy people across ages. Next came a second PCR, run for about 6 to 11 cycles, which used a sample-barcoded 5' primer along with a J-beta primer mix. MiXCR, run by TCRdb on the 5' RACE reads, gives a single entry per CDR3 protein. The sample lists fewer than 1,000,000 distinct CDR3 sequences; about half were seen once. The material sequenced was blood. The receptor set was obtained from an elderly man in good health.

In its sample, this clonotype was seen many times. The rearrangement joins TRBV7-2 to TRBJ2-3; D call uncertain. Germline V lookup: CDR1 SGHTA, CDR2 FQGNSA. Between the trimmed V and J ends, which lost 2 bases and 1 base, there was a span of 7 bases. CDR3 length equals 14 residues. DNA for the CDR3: TGTGCCAGCAGCTTATCGCTACGCACAGATACGCAGTATTTT. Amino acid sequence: CASSLSLRTDTQYF.

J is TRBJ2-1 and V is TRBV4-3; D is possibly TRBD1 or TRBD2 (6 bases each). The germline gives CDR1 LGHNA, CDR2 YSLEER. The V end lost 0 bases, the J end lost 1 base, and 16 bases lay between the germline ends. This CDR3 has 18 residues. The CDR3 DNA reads TGCGCCAGCAGCCAAGAGGGAATAGGGGGAGGATCCTACAATGAGCAGTTCTTC. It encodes CASSQEGIGGGSYNEQFF.

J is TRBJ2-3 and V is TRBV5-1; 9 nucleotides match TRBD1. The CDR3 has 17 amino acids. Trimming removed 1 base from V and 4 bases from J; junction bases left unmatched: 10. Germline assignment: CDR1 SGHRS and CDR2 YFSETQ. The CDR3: CASSLLSGQGSSDTQYF. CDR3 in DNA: TGCGCCAGCAGCTTGCTCTCGGGACAGGGCTCGTCAGATACGCAGTATTTT.

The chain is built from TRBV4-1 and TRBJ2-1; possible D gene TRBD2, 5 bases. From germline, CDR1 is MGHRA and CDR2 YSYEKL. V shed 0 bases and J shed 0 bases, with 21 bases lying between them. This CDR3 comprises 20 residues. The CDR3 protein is CASSQDSDIGLLSSYNEQFF. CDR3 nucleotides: TGCGCCAGCAGCCAAGATAGCGACATAGGGTTACTAAGCTCCTACAATGAGCAGTTCTTC.

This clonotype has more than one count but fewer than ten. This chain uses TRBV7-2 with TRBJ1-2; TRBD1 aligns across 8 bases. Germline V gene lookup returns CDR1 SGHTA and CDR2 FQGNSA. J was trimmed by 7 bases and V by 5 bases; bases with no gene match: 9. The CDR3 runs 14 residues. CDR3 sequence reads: CASSPDRGLSGYTF. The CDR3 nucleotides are TGTGCCAGCAGCCCCGACAGGGGTTTGAGTGGCTACACCTTC.

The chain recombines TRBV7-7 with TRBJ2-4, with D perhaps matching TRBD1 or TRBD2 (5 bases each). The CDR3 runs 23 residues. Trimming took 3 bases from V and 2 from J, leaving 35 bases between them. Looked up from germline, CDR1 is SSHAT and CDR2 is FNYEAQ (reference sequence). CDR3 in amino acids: CASSLCFVSSGRRKSYPKNIQYF. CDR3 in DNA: TGTGCCAGCAGCTTGTGTTTTGTTTCTTCAGGGAGAAGGAAATCCTATCCCAAAAACATTCAGTACTTC.

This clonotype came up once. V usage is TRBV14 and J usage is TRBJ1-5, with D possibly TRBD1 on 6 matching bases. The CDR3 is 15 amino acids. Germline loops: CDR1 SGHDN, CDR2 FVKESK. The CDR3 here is CLHGRIDRRNQPQHF. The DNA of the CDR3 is TGTCTCCATGGGCGAATTGACAGGAGAAATCAGCCCCAGCATTTT.

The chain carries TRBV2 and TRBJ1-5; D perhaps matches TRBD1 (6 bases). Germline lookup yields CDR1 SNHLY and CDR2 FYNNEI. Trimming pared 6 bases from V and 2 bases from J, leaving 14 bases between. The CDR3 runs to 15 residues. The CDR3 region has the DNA TGTGCCAGCAGAGCACAGGGCGTGGGCAATCAGCCCCAGCATTTT. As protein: CASRAQGVGNQPQHF. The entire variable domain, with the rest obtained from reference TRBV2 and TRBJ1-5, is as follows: EPEVTQTPSHQVTQMGQEVILRCVPISNHLYFYWYRQILGQKVEFLVSFYNNEISEKSEIFDDQFSVERPDGSNFTLKIRSTKLEDSAMYFCASRAQGVGNQPQHFGDGTRLSIL.

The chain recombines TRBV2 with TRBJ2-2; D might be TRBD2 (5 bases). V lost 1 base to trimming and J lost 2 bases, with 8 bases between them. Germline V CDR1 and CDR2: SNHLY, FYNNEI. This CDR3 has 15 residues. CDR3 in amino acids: CASSEEGVNTGELFF. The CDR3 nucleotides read TGTGCCAGCAGTGAAGAGGGAGTAAACACCGGGGAGCTGTTTTTT.

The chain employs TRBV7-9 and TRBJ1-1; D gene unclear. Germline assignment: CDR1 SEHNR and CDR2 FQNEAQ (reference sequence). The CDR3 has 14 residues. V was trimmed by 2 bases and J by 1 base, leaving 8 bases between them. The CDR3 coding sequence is TGTGCCAGCAGCTTAACGATTCGGAACACTGAAGCTTTCTTT. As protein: CASSLTIRNTEAFF.

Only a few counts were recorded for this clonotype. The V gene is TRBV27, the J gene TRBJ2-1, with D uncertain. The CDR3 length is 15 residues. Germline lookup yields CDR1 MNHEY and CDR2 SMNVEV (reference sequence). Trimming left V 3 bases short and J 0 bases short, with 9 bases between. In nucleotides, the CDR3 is TGTGCCAGCAGTTTCTCGCGGAGCTCCTACAATGAGCAGTTCTTC. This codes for CASSFSRSSYNEQFF.

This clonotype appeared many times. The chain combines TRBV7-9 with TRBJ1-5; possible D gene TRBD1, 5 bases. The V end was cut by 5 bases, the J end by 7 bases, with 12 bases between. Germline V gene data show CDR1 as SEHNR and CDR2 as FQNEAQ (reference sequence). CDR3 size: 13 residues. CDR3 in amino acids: CASSPDGDQPQHF. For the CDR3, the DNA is TGTGCCAGCAGCCCAGATGGGGACCAGCCCCAGCATTTT.

The CDR3 bases are TGTGCCAGCAGCTTGTGGCCTTCGCACTATGGCTACACCTTC. It translates to CASSLWPSHYGYTF. The gene calls are TRBV5-8 and TRBJ1-2, with D uncertain. Germline CDR1 and CDR2: SGHTS and YDEGEE. V was trimmed by 1 base and J by 3 bases, leaving 10 bases between them. The CDR3 totals 14 residues.

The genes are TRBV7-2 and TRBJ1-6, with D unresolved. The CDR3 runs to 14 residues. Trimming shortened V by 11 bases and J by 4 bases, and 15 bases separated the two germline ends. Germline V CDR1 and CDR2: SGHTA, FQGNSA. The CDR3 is CAVRGSGYNSPLHF. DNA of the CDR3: TGTGCCGTCCGGGGTTCGGGATATAATTCACCCCTCCACTTT.

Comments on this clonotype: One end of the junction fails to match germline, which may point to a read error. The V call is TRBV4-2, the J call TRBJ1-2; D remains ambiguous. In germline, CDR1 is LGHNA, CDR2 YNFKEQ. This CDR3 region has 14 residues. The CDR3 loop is CTSSQDRQVDGYTF. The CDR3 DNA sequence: TGTACCAGCAGCCAAGATAGGCAGGTAGATGGCTACACCTTC.

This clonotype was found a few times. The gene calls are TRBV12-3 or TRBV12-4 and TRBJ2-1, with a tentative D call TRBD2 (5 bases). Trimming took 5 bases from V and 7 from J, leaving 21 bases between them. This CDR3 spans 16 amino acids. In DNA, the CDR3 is TGTGCCAGCAGTCCATGGCCTAGCCCAATCGCGAATGAGCAGTTCTTC. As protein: CASSPWPSPIANEQFF.

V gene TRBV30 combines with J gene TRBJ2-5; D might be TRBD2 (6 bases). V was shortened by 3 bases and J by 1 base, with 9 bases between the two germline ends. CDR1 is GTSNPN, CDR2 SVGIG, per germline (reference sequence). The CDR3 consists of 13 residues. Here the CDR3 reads CAWRLGGQETQYF. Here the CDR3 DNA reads TGTGCCTGGAGATTGGGAGGCCAAGAGACCCAGTACTTC. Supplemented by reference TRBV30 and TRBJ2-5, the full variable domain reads SQTIHQWPATLVQPVGSPLSLECTVEGTSNPNLYWYRQAAGRGLQLLFYSVGIGQISSEVPQNLSASRPQDRQFILSSKKLLLSDSGFYLCAWRLGGQETQYFGPGTRLLVL.

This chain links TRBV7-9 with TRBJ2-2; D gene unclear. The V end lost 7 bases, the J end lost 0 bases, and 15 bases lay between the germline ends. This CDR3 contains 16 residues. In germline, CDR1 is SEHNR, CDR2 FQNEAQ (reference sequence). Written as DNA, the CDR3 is TGTGCCAGCATCCCGGAAGGGCCCACGAACACCGGGGAGCTGTTTTTT. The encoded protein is CASIPEGPTNTGELFF.

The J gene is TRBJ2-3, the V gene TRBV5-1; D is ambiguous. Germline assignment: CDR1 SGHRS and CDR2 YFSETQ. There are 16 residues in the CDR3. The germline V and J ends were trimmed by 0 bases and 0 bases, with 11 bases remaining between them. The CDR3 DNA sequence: TGCGCCAGCAGCTTGGAACAGCCGCAAAGCACAGATACGCAGTATTTT. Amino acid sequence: CASSLEQPQSTDTQYF.

The CDR3 nucleotides are TGTGCCAGCAGCGTAGGCCCGCGATCCACAGATACGCAGTATTTT. Translation gives CASSVGPRSTDTQYF. The gene calls are TRBV9 and TRBJ2-3; D is unclear. V was trimmed by 0 bases and J by 2 bases, leaving 10 bases between them. Germline V gives CDR1 SGDLS, CDR2 YYNGEE. The CDR3 contains 15 residues. Full variable domain (outside the CDR3, taken from reference TRBV9 and TRBJ2-3): DSGVTQTPKHLITATGQRVTLRCSPRSGDLSVYWYQQSLDQGLQFLIQYYNGEERAKGNILERFSAQQFPDLHSELNLSSLELGDSALYFCASSVGPRSTDTQYFGPGTRLTVL.

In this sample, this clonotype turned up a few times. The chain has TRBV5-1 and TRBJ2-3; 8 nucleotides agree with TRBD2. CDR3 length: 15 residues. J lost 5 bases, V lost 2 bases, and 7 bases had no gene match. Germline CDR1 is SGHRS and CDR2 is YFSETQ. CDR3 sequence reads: CASSLSGSSVDTQYF. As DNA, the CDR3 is TGCGCCAGCAGCTTAAGCGGGAGCTCGGTAGATACGCAGTATTTT.

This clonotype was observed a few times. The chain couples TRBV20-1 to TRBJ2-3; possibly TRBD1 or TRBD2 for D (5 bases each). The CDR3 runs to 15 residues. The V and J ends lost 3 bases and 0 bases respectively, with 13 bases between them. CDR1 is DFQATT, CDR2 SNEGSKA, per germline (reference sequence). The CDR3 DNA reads TGCAGTGCTAGCGGGGACGGAACTAGCACAGATACGCAGTATTTT. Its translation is CSASGDGTSTDTQYF.

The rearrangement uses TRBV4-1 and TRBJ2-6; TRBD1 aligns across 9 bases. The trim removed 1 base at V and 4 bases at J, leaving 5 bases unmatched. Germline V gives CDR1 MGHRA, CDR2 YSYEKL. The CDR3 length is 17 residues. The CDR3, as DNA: TGCGCCAGCAGCCAAGGACAGGGGGTGACCGGGGCCAACGTCCTGACTTTC. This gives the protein CASSQGQGVTGANVLTF.

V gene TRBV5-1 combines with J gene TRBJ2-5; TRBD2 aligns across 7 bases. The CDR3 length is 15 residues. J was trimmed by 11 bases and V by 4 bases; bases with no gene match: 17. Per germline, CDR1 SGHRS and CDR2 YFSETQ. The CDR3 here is CASSRGGRENNEQYF. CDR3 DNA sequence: TGCGCCAGCAGCCGTGGTGGGCGGGAGAACAATGAGCAGTACTTC.